These 18 T cell receptor beta chains were all obtained from the same sample, sequenced in a study of blood T cell repertoires in COVID-19. Sequenced by immunoSEQ multiplex PCR; TCRdb stores in-frame clones only, minus some. The repertoire holds some 160,000 clones, with 79% as singletons. The sample consisted of peripheral blood. Receptors were obtained from a man aged 45-65 years with active or convalescent COVID-19.

The chain employs TRBV14 and TRBJ1-6, with D unclear. The CDR3 has 16 residues. Germline assignment: CDR1 SGHDN and CDR2 FVKESK. The V end was cut by 0 bases, the J end by 0 bases, with 6 bases between. The CDR3 is CASSQDGSSYNSPLHF. In DNA form, the CDR3 reads TGTGCCAGCAGCCAAGACGGGAGCTCCTATAATTCACCCCTCCACTTT.

This clone has at least ten counts. For the CDR3, the DNA is TGTGCCAGCAGTGAACTATCAGGGGGTTACGAGCAGTACTTC. It specifies CASSELSGGYEQYF. The chain is built from TRBV25-1 and TRBJ2-7; 7 bases map to TRBD1. The junction had 5 bases not matched to a gene; V was cut back by 2 bases and J by 4 bases. The CDR3 consists of 14 residues. Germline V lookup: CDR1 MGHDK, CDR2 SYGVNS.

The chain recombines TRBV18 with TRBJ2-2; perhaps TRBD2 as D (5 bases). Trimming shortened V by 6 bases and J by 0 bases, and 11 bases separated the two germline ends. CDR1 and CDR2 (germline): KGHSH, LQKENI. There are 15 residues in the CDR3. CDR3 in DNA: TGTGCCAGCTCCCTGAGGGTTACGAACACCGGGGAGCTGTTTTTT. This encodes CASSLRVTNTGELFF.

The V call is TRBV5-1, the J call TRBJ2-2; D possibly corresponds to TRBD2 (6 bases). CDR3 size: 18 residues. Trimming took 4 bases from V and 2 from J, leaving 21 bases between them. CDR1 SGHRS and CDR2 YFSETQ come from the germline V gene. CDR3 coding DNA: TGCGCCAGCAGCAGAGGGATACTAGCAAGAATAAACACCGGGGAGCTGTTTTTT. Residues: CASSRGILARINTGELFF.

The chain employs TRBV4-1 and TRBJ1-5, with D perhaps TRBD1 (5 bases). Trimming removed 0 bases at V and 6 bases at J, with 12 bases between. The V gene's germline CDR1 is MGHRA and CDR2 YSYEKL. The CDR3 spans 15 residues. The CDR3 coding sequence is TGCGCCAGCAGCCAAGATCGGCAGGGAGGTCAGCCCCAGCATTTT. Amino acid sequence: CASSQDRQGGQPQHF.

The J gene is TRBJ2-1, the V gene TRBV28, with 7 nucleotides matching TRBD2. J lost 8 bases, V lost 7 bases, and 11 bases had no gene match. The CDR3 contains 14 residues. Germline CDR1 MDHEN, CDR2 SYDVKM. The CDR3 nucleotides are TGTGCCAGCACCGGGACTGGCGGGAGCGATGAGCAGTTCTTC. Its translation is CASTGTGGSDEQFF.

This chain joins TRBV3-1 (or the pseudogene TRBV3-2) and TRBJ2-7; 7 bases fit TRBD1. Germline V lookup: CDR1 LGHDT, CDR2 YNNKEL (reference sequence). This CDR3 contains 15 residues. The ends lost 4 bases at V and 3 bases at J; junction bases unmatched: 9. The CDR3, as DNA: TGTGCCAGCAGCCCCCCCGGACAGGAGTACTACGAGCAGTACTTC. It is translated as CASSPPGQEYYEQYF.

This chain links TRBV7-8 with TRBJ1-2, with D perhaps TRBD1 (5 bases). V was trimmed by 5 bases and J by 8 bases, leaving 18 bases between them. CDR3 length: 14 amino acids. Germline CDR1 reads SGHVS; CDR2 reads FQNEAQ. The CDR3 spells CASSPSREGSGYTF. CDR3 in DNA: TGTGCCAGCAGCCCCTCCCGGGAGGGGAGCGGCTACACCTTC. The full variable domain, rest sourced from reference TRBV7-8 and TRBJ1-2, is GAGVSQSPRYKVAKRGQDVALRCDPISGHVSLFWYQQALGQGPEFLTYFQNEAQLDKSGLPSDRFFAERPEGSVSTLKIQRTQQEDSAVYLCASSPSREGSGYTFGSGTRLTVV.

The chain links TRBV13 to TRBJ1-3; no clear D gene. Germline-derived CDR1 and CDR2 are PRHDT and FYEKMQ (reference sequence). The V end lost 1 base, the J end lost 0 bases, and 7 bases lay between the germline ends. The CDR3 loop spans 15 amino acids. This chain's CDR3 is CASSLAGISGNTIYF. DNA for the CDR3: TGTGCCAGCAGCTTAGCGGGGATCTCTGGAAACACCATATATTTT.

The chain carries TRBV11-3 and TRBJ2-1; D remains ambiguous. The CDR3 runs 13 residues. Looked up from germline, CDR1 is SGHNT and CDR2 is YENEEA. Trimming removed 2 bases from V and 3 bases from J, with 5 bases in between. The CDR3: CASSLNFYNEQFF. CDR3 sequence (DNA): TGTGCCAGCAGCTTAAACTTCTACAATGAGCAGTTCTTC.

The rearrangement uses TRBV3-1 (or the pseudogene TRBV3-2) and TRBJ2-1; 11 bases are shared with TRBD2. The germline CDR1 and CDR2 sequences are LGHDT and YNNKEL (reference sequence). This CDR3 is 18 amino acids long. Losses at the gene ends were 5 bases for V and 12 bases for J; bases not matched to a gene: 21. As DNA, the CDR3 is TGTGCCAGCAGCACAACACTAGCGGGAGACCTACACCTTGGAGGGCAGTTCTTC. This encodes CASSTTLAGDLHLGGQFF.

This clone was seen more than once but under ten times. The chain combines TRBV27 with TRBJ1-2; 7 positions agree with TRBD1. This CDR3 has 16 amino acids. CDR1 MNHEY and CDR2 SMNVEV come from the germline V gene (reference sequence). Trimming at V came to 5 bases and at J to 4 bases, leaving 13 bases not matched to a gene. CDR3 amino acids: CASSPTTGKRSYGYTF. As DNA, the CDR3 is TGTGCCAGCAGTCCCACGACAGGGAAGCGGTCCTATGGCTACACCTTC.

The chain carries TRBV11-3 and TRBJ2-1; D perhaps matches TRBD2 (5 bases). The CDR3 covers 15 residues. CDR1 SGHNT and CDR2 YENEEA come from the germline V gene. Trimming cost V 5 bases and J 5 bases, with 16 bases left between them. CDR3 bases: TGTGCCAGCAGCGCCCGCGCGGTGGGAGACAATGAGCAGTTCTTC. Translation: CASSARAVGDNEQFF.

The chain is built from TRBV19 and TRBJ1-5; possibly TRBD1 for D (6 bases). Germline V gives CDR1 LNHDA, CDR2 SQIVND (reference sequence). V was pared by 5 bases and J by 5 bases, with 13 bases between. This CDR3 spans 14 amino acids. CDR3 amino acids: CASSPGQHHQPQHF. CDR3 bases: TGTGCCAGTAGTCCCGGACAGCACCATCAGCCCCAGCATTTT.

This chain connects TRBV14 to TRBJ2-1; maybe TRBD2 (6 bases). The CDR3 runs to 12 residues. V gave up 0 bases and J gave up 14 bases, with 11 bases separating them. Germline V gene sequence: CDR1 SGHDN, CDR2 FVKESK. In nucleotides, the CDR3 is TGTGCCAGCAGCCAAGAAGCCGGGAGTAAGTTCTTC. This codes for CASSQEAGSKFF.

The V gene is TRBV6-1, the J gene TRBJ2-7; 9 nucleotides line up with TRBD2. The CDR3 sequence is 14 residues long. V lost 3 bases to trimming and J lost 6 bases; unmatched junction nucleotides: 6. Germline V gives CDR1 MNHNS, CDR2 SASEGT. Written as DNA, the CDR3 is TGTGCCAGCAGTGATAGGCGGACTAGCGTCGAGCAGTACTTC. Translating it yields CASSDRRTSVEQYF.

The chain combines TRBV27 with TRBJ2-1; 10 nucleotides line up with TRBD2. Unmatched junction bases numbered 6, after V lost 6 bases and J lost 4 bases. CDR1 and CDR2 from the germline V gene are MNHEY and SMNVEV (reference sequence). The CDR3 consists of 15 residues. The CDR3 sequence: CASSPLAGEYNEQFF. The CDR3 region has the DNA TGTGCCAGCAGCCCTCTAGCGGGAGAATACAATGAGCAGTTCTTC.

The V call is TRBV5-6, the J call TRBJ1-1, with D possibly TRBD1 on 5 matching bases. The V gene's germline CDR1 is SGHDT and CDR2 YYEEEE. Trimming took 3 bases from V and 5 from J, leaving 17 bases between them. The CDR3 sequence is 15 residues long. CDR3 in amino acids: CASSSISGFWTEAFF. The CDR3 DNA is TGTGCCAGCAGCTCAATTTCAGGGTTCTGGACTGAAGCTTTCTTT.